Below, 21 T cell receptor beta chains from the same sample are listed, as sequenced in a study of T cells in Graves' hyperthyroidism and ophthalmopathy. Using RNA transcripts as the source, TCR beta CDR3 regions were amplified. During a first-round RT-PCR of the TCR CDR3, the HTBI primer set was used. MiXCR, run by TCRdb on the multiplex PCR reads, gives a single entry per CDR3 protein. Of around 340,000 distinct CDR3 sequences listed, around a sixth are singletons. Material: blood. The receptors shown here come from a woman in her forties with Graves' ophthalmopathy.

This clonotype showed up many times. The chain combines TRBV20-1 with TRBJ1-5; 9 nucleotides align to TRBD1. The V gene end was trimmed by 8 bases and the J gene end by 5 bases; junction bases not matched to a gene: 10. The germline V gene has CDR1 DFQATT and CDR2 SNEGSKA (reference sequence). The CDR3 totals 14 residues. CDR3 amino acids: CSIRDREGYQPQHF. For the CDR3, the DNA is TGCAGTATCCGGGACAGGGAAGGATATCAGCCCCAGCATTTT.

This clonotype occurred many times. The CDR3 DNA reads TGCGCCAGCAGCTTGGGAGGAGACACTCCCTACGAGCAGTACTTC. It is translated as CASSLGGDTPYEQYF. This chain joins TRBV5-1 and TRBJ2-7; D unclear. Germline values: CDR1 SGHRS, CDR2 YFSETQ. Trimming removed 0 bases from V and 2 bases from J, with 12 bases in between. The CDR3 contains 15 residues. The full variable domain, in which reference TRBV5-1 and TRBJ2-7 provide the parts outside the CDR3, is KAGVTQTPRYLIKTRGQQVTLSCSPISGHRSVSWYQQTPGQGLQFLFEYFSETQRNKGNFPGRFSGRQFSNSRSEMNVSTLELGDSALYLCASSLGGDTPYEQYFGPGTRLTVT.

The chain joins TRBV6-1 to TRBJ1-5; TRBD1 agrees at 8 bases. J lost 0 bases, V lost 8 bases, and 3 bases had no gene match. CDR1 MNHNS and CDR2 SASEGT come from the germline V gene. This CDR3 spans 14 amino acids. CDR3 loop: CASGGTGSNQPQHF. The CDR3 bases are TGTGCCAGCGGGGGGACAGGTAGCAATCAGCCCCAGCATTTT.

This clonotype was picked up many times. The genes are TRBV24-1 and TRBJ2-2; 9 bases map to TRBD1. The CDR3 runs 16 residues. CDR1 KGHDR and CDR2 SFDVKD come from the germline V gene. The V and J ends lost 3 bases and 5 bases, in that order; junction bases with no gene match: 6. The CDR3: CATSDEGQGFTGELFF. CDR3 in DNA: TGTGCCACCAGTGATGAAGGACAGGGGTTTACCGGGGAGCTGTTTTTT.

This clonotype was recorded many times. The CDR3 loop is CASSLRFREGKETQYF. CDR3 DNA sequence: TGTGCCAGCAGCTTGAGGTTTAGGGAGGGGAAGGAGACCCAGTACTTC. This chain links TRBV5-5 with TRBJ2-5; 7 bases line up with TRBD2. Germline V CDR1 and CDR2: SGHKS, YYEKEE (reference sequence). The junction had 11 bases not matched to a gene; V was cut back by 1 base and J by 5 bases. This CDR3 has 16 amino acids.

Ten or more counts support this clonotype. V usage is TRBV15 and J usage is TRBJ1-2; 9 nucleotides match TRBD1. Germline V lookup: CDR1 LNHNV, CDR2 YYDKDF (reference sequence). Trimming took 0 bases from V and 8 from J; bases not matched to a gene: 16. The CDR3 sequence is 18 residues long. The CDR3 region has the DNA TGTGCCACCAGCAGAGATCGGTCCGGATCGACAGGGGGATACGGCTACACCTTC. Translation: CATSRDRSGSTGGYGYTF.

This clonotype was detected many times. CDR3 amino acids: CASSPTRQPQHF. The CDR3 DNA reads TGTGCCAGCAGTCCAACCCGTCAGCCCCAGCATTTT. J is TRBJ1-5 and V is TRBV12-3 or TRBV12-4; D uncertain. This CDR3 contains 12 residues. Deletions cut 5 bases from V and 6 bases from J, with 8 bases between.

This clonotype was observed at least ten times. The rearrangement links TRBV20-1 to TRBJ1-1; D is uncertain. The V gene's germline CDR1 is DFQATT and CDR2 SNEGSKA (reference sequence). Trimming removed 7 bases from V and 3 bases from J, with 6 bases in between. The CDR3 consists of 10 residues. The CDR3 reads CSVTDTEAFF. The CDR3, as DNA: TGCAGTGTAACGGACACTGAAGCTTTCTTT.

This clonotype was found many times. The J gene is TRBJ1-5, the V gene TRBV4-1, with D hard to call. The germline CDR1 and CDR2 sequences are MGHRA and YSYEKL. CDR3 length: 17 amino acids. Trimming removed 5 bases from V and 6 bases from J, with 23 bases in between. In DNA form, the CDR3 reads TGCGCCAGCAGCGAGGCCGGGCAGGCGATATTGGGTCAGCCCCAGCATTTT. Protein: CASSEAGQAILGQPQHF.

This clonotype was seen ten or more times. The chain combines TRBV10-3 with TRBJ2-7; D not certain. With 4 bases removed from V and 3 bases from J, the gap between germline ends came to 13 bases. CDR1 and CDR2 from the germline V gene are ENHRY and SYGVKD. This CDR3 has 14 residues. The CDR3 reads CAISVGNVDYEQYF. The DNA for the CDR3 is TGTGCCATCAGTGTTGGGAATGTGGACTACGAGCAGTACTTC.

This sequence joins TRBV27 and TRBJ1-5; TRBD1 matches at 11 bases. This CDR3 is built from 15 residues. Germline loops: CDR1 MNHEY, CDR2 SMNVEV (reference sequence). With 5 bases clipped from V and 8 bases from J, the junction kept 8 bases outside the gene matches. CDR3 sequence reads: CASSPWTGGEEPQHF. As DNA, the CDR3 is TGTGCCAGCAGTCCTTGGACAGGGGGCGAGGAGCCCCAGCATTTT.

This clonotype has only a few counts. This sequence may be a read error, since a much larger clone differs from it by one base. The V gene is TRBV25-1, the J gene TRBJ1-2, with a weak D call TRBD1 (5 bases). This CDR3 comprises 17 residues. Germline assignment: CDR1 MGHDK and CDR2 SYGVNS. The V end lost 0 bases, the J end lost 6 bases, and 20 bases lay between the germline ends. CDR3 bases: TGTGCCAGCAGTGAATATGGGGACGTTGGAAACAACGATGGCTACACCTTC. This sequence encodes CASSEYGDVGNNDGYTF.

This clonotype was seen repeatedly, ten times or more. The chain employs TRBV28 and TRBJ1-2; no clear D. V was pared by 3 bases and J by 8 bases, with 22 bases between. The CDR3 has 16 residues. Germline V CDR1 and CDR2: MDHEN, SYDVKM. In nucleotides, the CDR3 is TGTGCCAGCAGTTTCTATAAGACCGACCGCATCGGCGGCTACACCTTC. Protein sequence: CASSFYKTDRIGGYTF.

Many counts were recorded for this clonotype. The chain is built from TRBV5-1 and TRBJ1-2, with a weak D call TRBD1 (5 bases). Trimming pared 6 bases from V and 7 bases from J, leaving 16 bases between. CDR1 and CDR2 from the germline V gene are SGHRS and YFSETQ. CDR3 length: 13 residues. The CDR3 nucleotides read TGCGCCAGCACCGACGGCAGGGATAGTGGCTACACCTTC. Protein sequence: CASTDGRDSGYTF.

This clonotype was counted at least ten times. In nucleotides, the CDR3 is TGTGCCTGTAAAGGAAGCTCCTACGAGCAGTACTTC. Translating it yields CACKGSSYEQYF. The chain employs TRBV30 and TRBJ2-7; D is unresolved. Germline assignment: CDR1 GTSNPN and CDR2 SVGIG (reference sequence). There are 12 residues in the CDR3. The V end lost 6 bases, the J end lost 0 bases, and 9 bases lay between the germline ends.

The chain couples TRBV29-1 to TRBJ2-2, with 10 bases that match TRBD2. Germline CDR1 SQVTM, CDR2 ANQGSEA. J gave up 7 bases and V 4 bases, and 9 bases lay outside the gene matches. CDR3 length: 15 residues. In nucleotides, the CDR3 is TGCAGCGTTGGCCTAGCGGGAGAGTTAAACGGGGAGCTGTTTTTT. Amino acids: CSVGLAGELNGELFF.

This clonotype appeared many times. V and J are TRBV27 and TRBJ1-2; 12 nucleotides agree with TRBD1. Per germline, CDR1 MNHEY and CDR2 SMNVEV (reference sequence). The V gene end was trimmed by 5 bases and the J gene end by 6 bases; junction bases not matched to a gene: 10. The CDR3 length is 16 residues. This CDR3 reads CASSPALRDRGHGYTF. Written as DNA, the CDR3 is TGTGCCAGCAGTCCCGCCCTCCGGGACAGGGGGCATGGCTACACCTTC.

In this sample, this clonotype turned up many times. J is TRBJ1-1 and V is TRBV28; D might be TRBD1 (5 bases). Germline V gene data show CDR1 as MDHEN and CDR2 as SYDVKM. CDR3 length: 14 residues. V was shortened by 2 bases and J by 3 bases, with 10 bases between the two germline ends. CDR3 nucleotides: TGTGCCAGCAGTTTACAGGGAGGGTACACTGAAGCTTTCTTT. It specifies CASSLQGGYTEAFF.

This clonotype was found many times. The chain joins TRBV11-2 to TRBJ2-7, with TRBD2 matching over 7 bases. After removal of 6 bases from V and 0 bases from J, the junction contained 8 bases not matched to a gene. The CDR3 covers 15 residues. Germline V gene sequence: CDR1 SGHAT, CDR2 FQNNGV. The CDR3 coding sequence is TGTGCCAGCAGGGAGGGTCTAGCGGCCTCCTACGAGCAGTACTTC. This gives the protein CASREGLAASYEQYF.

This clonotype occurred a few times. The chain joins TRBV19 to TRBJ2-2; TRBD1 agrees at 7 bases. Trimming removed 7 bases from V and 2 bases from J; junction bases left unmatched: 10. Germline CDR1 reads LNHDA; CDR2 reads SQIVND (reference sequence). The CDR3 length is 16 residues. Here the CDR3 DNA reads TGTGCCAGTATTAGTGTGGACAGGATAAACACCGGGGAGCTGTTTTTT. Its protein is CASISVDRINTGELFF.

In its sample, this clonotype was seen many times. The rearrangement joins TRBV5-1 to TRBJ2-5, with D unclear. Trimming cost V 1 base and J 2 bases, with 9 bases left between them. The CDR3 runs to 14 residues. Germline assignment: CDR1 SGHRS and CDR2 YFSETQ. The DNA for the CDR3 is TGCGCCAGCAGCTTGACAGCCGCACAAGAGACCCAGTACTTC. Amino acid sequence: CASSLTAAQETQYF. The full variable domain, its missing parts supplied by reference TRBV5-1 and TRBJ2-5, is KAGVTQTPRYLIKTRGQQVTLSCSPISGHRSVSWYQQTPGQGLQFLFEYFSETQRNKGNFPGRFSGRQFSNSRSEMNVSTLELGDSALYLCASSLTAAQETQYFGPGTRLLVL.